The source of this T cell receptor (beta chain) is a study of blood T cell repertoires in COVID-19. Study as a whole: Acute and convalescent COVID-19 samples came from the United States, Italy and Spain. T cells, B-cell-depleted T cells, or PBMCs provided the cDNA or gDNA that served as material.

The CDR3 length is 16 residues. V was pared by 4 bases and J by 3 bases, with 11 bases of the junction left unmatched. Looked up from germline, CDR1 is SGHVS and CDR2 is FQNEAQ. Authors' processing steps: Scientists estimated how many nucleated cells there were by amplifying reference gene primers. Profiled with immunoSEQ multiplex PCR; TCRdb holds only in-frame clones, not every one. The V and J calls and clone size were taken over from that table, and D and trimming were inferred from the DNA. This table holds 150,000 or so clones, approximately 85% found once. The receptor was isolated from a man aged 55 to 69 with COVID-19, enrolled during active disease. The J gene is TRBJ2-7, the V gene TRBV7-8, with TRBD2 identical over 8 bases. The sequenced material came from peripheral blood. CDR3 coding DNA: TGTGCCAGCAGCTCCCGCCGACTAGCGAGTATCTACGAGCAGTACTTC. Its protein product is CASSSRRLASIYEQYF.